This T cell receptor (beta chain) was obtained from a study of regulatory T cells in long-lasting Graves disease. Regarding the study as a whole: Persistent patients shared more public clonotypes (under 3,000) than newly diagnosed patients (about 1,000).

This CDR3 contains 12 residues. Looked up from germline, CDR1 is SEHNR and CDR2 is FQNEAQ (reference sequence). Trimming removed 7 bases at V and 4 bases at J, with 10 bases between. Time point: newly diagnosed GD, antithyroid drugs for less than 3 months. Preparation of the TCR library used RNA extracted from PBMCs. Arm-PCR of CDR3 regions and iRepertoire HTBI primers were used to build TCR beta libraries. TCRdb reprocessed the multiplex PCR reads via MiXCR and lists one record per CDR3 protein. In the table there are some 560,000 distinct CDR3 sequences, 15% to 20% of which are singletons. This clonotype came up a few times. The target antigen is unknown. These sequences were also reported in another study, on T cells in Graves' hyperthyroidism and ophthalmopathy. From that paper: Uncontrolled infections, other autoimmune diseases, pregnancy or lactation led to exclusion of patients. A first-round RT-PCR of the TCR CDR3 used the HTBI primer set.

The specimen comprised peripheral blood mononuclear cells (PBMCs), sampled at new diagnosis, from a patient treated with antithyroid drugs. This receptor was identified in a woman aged 35-65 years with Graves disease. This chain uses TRBV7-9 with TRBJ2-5; D is unclear. The DNA of the CDR3 is TGTGCCAGCACCCTCGGAAGAGAGACCCAGTACTTC. Translated: CASTLGRETQYF.